The present TCR beta chain was sequenced within a study of tumor-infiltrating lymphocytes in primary liver carcinoma. A primer in the constant region served to generate TCR beta cDNA from approximately 500 ng of total RNA. Amplification in three nested multiplex PCR rounds with slightly modified ARM-PCR gave rise to TCR beta libraries. In the first two PCR rounds, TRBV1-TRBV30 forward primers were paired with a C-beta reverse primer, and each round lasted approximately 9 cycles. TCRdb analysed the multiplex PCR reads with MiXCR anew, one entry per CDR3 protein. The sample records some 180,000 distinct CDR3 sequences, about 60% being singletons. From germline, CDR1 is ENHRY and CDR2 SYGVKD. This CDR3 is built from 15 residues. Trimming took 11 bases from V and 5 from J, leaving 24 bases between them. Unsorted whole blood yielded the blood RNA, and germline DNA was also extracted. With chronic HBV infection, the patients were also treatment-naive.

The chain uses TRBV10-3 and TRBJ2-5, with TRBD2 as a possible D gene (6 bases). The material sequenced was peripheral blood. This receptor was taken from a middle-aged man with primary liver carcinoma and hepatitis B virus infection. The CDR3 reads CAAKPQGGGGETQYF. CDR3 DNA: TGTGCCGCCAAGCCCCAGGGAGGTGGAGGGGAGACCCAGTACTTC.